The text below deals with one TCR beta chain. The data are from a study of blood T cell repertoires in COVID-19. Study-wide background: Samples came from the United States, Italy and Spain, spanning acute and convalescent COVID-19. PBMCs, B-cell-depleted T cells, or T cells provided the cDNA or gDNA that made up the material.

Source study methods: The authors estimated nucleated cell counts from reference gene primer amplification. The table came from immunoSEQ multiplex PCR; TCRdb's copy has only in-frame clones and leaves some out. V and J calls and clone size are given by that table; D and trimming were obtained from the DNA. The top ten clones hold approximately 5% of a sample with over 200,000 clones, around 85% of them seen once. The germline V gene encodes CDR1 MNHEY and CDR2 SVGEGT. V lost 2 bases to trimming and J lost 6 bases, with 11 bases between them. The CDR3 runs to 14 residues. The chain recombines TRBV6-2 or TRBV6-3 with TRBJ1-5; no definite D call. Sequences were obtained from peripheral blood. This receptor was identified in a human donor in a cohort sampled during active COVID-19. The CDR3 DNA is TGTGCCAGCAGTTACACCCGGGAGGGTCAGCCCCAGCATTTT. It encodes CASSYTREGQPQHF.